This TCR beta chain was identified during a study of cytomegalovirus exposure and HLA in healthy donors. The data were produced by immunoSEQ multiplex PCR, yet TCRdb's version contains in-frame clones alone and is incomplete. The repertoire has 50,000 or so clones, about 93% of them found once; the top ten carry around 7.8%. There are 15 residues in the CDR3. J lost 4 bases, V lost 5 bases, and 6 bases had no gene match. Germline V CDR1 and CDR2: LNHDA, SQIVND (reference sequence). Sequenced: PBMCs. The clonotype was recovered from a woman between 18 and 29 years old in good health and CMV-seropositive. The chain has TRBV19 and TRBJ1-1, with 11 bases aligning to TRBD1. The CDR3 DNA follows: TGTGCCAGTAGTGGGGCCGGGACAGGGGGCACTGAAGCTTTCTTT. This translates into CASSGAGTGGTEAFF. The full variable domain, completed using reference TRBV19 and TRBJ1-1, is DGGITQSPKYLFRKEGQNVTLSCEQNLNHDAMYWYRQDPGQGLRLIYYSQIVNDFQKGDIAEGYSVSREKKESFPLTVTSAQKNPTAFYLCASSGAGTGGTEAFFGQGTRLTVV.